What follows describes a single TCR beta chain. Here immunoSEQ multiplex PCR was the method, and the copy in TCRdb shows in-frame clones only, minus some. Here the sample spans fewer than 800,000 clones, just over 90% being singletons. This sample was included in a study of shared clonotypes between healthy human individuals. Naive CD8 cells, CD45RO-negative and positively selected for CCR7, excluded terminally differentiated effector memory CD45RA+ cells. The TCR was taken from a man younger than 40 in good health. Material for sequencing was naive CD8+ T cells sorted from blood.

CDR3 DNA sequence: TGTGCCAGCAGCTTGCAAAACAGGGGCCACATTCAGTACTTC. It yields the protein CASSLQNRGHIQYF. V gene TRBV5-4 combines with J gene TRBJ2-4; TRBD1 matches 7 bases. The CDR3 runs to 14 residues. V trimming: 1 base; J trimming: 8 bases; junction bases outside the gene matches: 6. The germline gives CDR1 SGHNT, CDR2 YYREEE (reference sequence).